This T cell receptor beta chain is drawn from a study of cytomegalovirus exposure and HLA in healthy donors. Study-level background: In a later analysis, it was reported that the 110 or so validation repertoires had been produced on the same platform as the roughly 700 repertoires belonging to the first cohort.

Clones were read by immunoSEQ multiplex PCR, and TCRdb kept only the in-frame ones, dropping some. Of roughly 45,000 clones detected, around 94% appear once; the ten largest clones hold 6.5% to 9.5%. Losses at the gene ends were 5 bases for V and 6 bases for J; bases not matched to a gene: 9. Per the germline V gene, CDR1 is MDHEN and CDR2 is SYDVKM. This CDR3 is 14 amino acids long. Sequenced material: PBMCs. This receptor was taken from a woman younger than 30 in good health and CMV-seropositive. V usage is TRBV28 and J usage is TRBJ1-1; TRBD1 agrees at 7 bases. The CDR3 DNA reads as TGTGCCAGCAGTCAACAGGGGAGGCGGGCTGAAGCTTTCTTT. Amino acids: CASSQQGRRAEAFF.